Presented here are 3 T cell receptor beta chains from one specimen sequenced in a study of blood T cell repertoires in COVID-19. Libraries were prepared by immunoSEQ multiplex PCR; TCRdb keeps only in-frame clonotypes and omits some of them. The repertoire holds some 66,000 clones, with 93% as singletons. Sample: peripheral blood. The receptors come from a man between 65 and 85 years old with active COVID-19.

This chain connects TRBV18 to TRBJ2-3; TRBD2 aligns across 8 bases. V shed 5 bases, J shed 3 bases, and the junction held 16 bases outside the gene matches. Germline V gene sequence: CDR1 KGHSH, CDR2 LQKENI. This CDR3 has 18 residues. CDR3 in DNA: TGTGCCAGCTCAACAAAGGACCAAGCGGGGGACCCGACAGATACGCAGTATTTT. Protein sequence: CASSTKDQAGDPTDTQYF.

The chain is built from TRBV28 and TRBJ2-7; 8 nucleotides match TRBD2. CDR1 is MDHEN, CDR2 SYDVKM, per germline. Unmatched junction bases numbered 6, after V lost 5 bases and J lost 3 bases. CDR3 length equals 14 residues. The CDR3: CASSQLAGNYEQYF. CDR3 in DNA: TGTGCCAGCAGTCAGCTAGCGGGTAACTACGAGCAGTACTTC.

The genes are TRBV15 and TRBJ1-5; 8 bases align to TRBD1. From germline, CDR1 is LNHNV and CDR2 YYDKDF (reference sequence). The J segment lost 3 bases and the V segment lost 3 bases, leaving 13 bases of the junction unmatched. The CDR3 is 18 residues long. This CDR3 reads CATSRGQGARLNNQPQHF. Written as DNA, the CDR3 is TGTGCCACCAGCAGGGGTCAGGGGGCAAGGTTGAACAATCAGCCCCAGCATTTT.